This T cell receptor beta chain is drawn from a study of cytomegalovirus exposure and HLA in healthy donors. With 60 Vbeta and 13 Jbeta primers, the PCR was carried out. This table comes from immunoSEQ multiplex PCR, and its TCRdb copy is limited to in-frame clones, with some not included. The data show under 150,000 clones, about three quarters seen once. Points on this clone: What it binds is not known.

Study-wide results and caveats: In a later analysis, compared with equally common non-associated chains, HLA-associated beta chains were more expanded.

The CDR3 sequence is 11 residues long. Germline V gene data show CDR1 as MNHEY and CDR2 as SMNVEV (reference sequence). With 6 bases removed from V and 3 bases from J, the gap between germline ends came to 6 bases. The chain recombines TRBV27 with TRBJ2-7; D perhaps matches TRBD2 (5 bases). This clonotype was obtained from a woman in her sixties or seventies in good health and CMV-seropositive. The source material was PBMCs. DNA of the CDR3: TGTGCCAGCAGCGACTACTACGAGCAGTACTTC. This sequence encodes CASSDYYEQYF.